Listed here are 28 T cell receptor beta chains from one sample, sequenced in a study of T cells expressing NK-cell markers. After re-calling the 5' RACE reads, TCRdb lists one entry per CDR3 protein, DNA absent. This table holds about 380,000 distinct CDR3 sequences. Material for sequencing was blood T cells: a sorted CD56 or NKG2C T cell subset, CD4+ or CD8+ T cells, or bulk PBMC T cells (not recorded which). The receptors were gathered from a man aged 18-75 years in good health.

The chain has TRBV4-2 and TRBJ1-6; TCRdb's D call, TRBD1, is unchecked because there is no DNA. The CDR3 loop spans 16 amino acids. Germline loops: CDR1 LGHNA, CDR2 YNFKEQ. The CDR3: CASSQDGITGGSPLHF.

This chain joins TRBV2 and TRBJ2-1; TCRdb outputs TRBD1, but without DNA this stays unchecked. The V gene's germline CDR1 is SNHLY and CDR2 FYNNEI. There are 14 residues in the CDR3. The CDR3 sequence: CASTFQRGLAEQFF.

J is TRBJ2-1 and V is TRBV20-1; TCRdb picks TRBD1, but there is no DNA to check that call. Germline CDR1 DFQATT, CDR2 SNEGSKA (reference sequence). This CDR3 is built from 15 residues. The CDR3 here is CSARVGKQGRNEQFF.

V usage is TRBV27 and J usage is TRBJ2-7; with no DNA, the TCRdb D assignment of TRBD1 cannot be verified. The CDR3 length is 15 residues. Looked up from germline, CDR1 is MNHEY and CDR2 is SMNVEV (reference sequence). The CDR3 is CASSLKGQPAYEQYF.

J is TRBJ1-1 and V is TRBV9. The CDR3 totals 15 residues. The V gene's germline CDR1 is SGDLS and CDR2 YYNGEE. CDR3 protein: CASSVDGRPNTEAFF.

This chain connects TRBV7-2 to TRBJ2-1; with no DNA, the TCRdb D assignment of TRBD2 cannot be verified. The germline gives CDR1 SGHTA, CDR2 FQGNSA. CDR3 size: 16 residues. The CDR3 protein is CASSLASRGGNNEQFF.

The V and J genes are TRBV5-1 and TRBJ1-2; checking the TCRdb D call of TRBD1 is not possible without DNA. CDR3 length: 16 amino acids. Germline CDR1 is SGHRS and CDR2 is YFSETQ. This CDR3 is CASSPIPQGGNYGYTF.

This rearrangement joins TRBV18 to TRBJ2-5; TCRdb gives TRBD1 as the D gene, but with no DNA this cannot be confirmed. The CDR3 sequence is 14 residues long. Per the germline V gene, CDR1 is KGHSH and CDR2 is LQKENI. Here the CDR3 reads CASSQGQAGETQYF.

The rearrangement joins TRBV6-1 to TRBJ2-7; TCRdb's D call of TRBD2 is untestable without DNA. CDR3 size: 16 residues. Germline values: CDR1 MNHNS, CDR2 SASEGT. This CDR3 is CATLRSLAGGSYEQYF.

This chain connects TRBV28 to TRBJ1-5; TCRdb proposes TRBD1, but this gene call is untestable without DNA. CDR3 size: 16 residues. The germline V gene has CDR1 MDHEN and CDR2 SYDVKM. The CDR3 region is CASSPGTGGFGQPQHF.

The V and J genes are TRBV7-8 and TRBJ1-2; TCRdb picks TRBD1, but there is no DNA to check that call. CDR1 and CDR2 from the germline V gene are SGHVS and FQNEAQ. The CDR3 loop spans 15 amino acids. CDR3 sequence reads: CASSPDRLFNYGYTF.

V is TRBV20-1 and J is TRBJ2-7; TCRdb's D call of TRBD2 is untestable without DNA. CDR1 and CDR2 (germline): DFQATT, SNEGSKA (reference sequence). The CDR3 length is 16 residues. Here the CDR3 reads CSARDEAGGKRYEQYF.

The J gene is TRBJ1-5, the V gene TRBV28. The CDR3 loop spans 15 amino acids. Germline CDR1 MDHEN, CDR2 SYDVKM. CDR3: CASSRPGGSNQPQHF.

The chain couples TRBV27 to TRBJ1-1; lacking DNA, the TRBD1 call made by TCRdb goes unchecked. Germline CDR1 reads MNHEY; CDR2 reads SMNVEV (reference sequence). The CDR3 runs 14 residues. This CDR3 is CASRGWGADTEAFF.

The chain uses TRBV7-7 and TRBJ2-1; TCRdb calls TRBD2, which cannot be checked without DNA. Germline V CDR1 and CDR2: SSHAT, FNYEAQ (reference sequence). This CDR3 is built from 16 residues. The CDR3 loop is CASSLSGTSTYNEQFF.

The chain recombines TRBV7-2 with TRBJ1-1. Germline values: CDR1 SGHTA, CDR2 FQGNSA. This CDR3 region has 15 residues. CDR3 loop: CASSPPRLMNTEAFF.

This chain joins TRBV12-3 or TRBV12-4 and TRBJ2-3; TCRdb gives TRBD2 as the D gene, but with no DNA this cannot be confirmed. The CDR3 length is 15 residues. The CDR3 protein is CASRPKRGGSDTQYF.

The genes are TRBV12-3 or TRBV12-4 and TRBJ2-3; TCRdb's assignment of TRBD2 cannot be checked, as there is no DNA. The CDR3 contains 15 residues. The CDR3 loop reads CASSRAGSSTDTQYF.

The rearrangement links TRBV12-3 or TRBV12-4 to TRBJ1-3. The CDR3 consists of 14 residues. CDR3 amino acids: CASSFGRNGNTIYF.

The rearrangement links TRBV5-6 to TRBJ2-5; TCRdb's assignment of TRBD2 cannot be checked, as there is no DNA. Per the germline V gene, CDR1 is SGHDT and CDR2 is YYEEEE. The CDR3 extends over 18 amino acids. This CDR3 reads CASSKPRGVQGGRETQYF.

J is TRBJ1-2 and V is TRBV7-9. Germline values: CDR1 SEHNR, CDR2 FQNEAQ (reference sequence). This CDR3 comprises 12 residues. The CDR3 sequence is CASRGGEEGYTF. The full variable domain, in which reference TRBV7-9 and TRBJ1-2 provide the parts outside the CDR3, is DTGVSQNPRHKITKRGQNVTFRCDPISEHNRLYWYRQTLGQGPEFLTYFQNEAQLEKSRLLSDRFSAERPKGSFSTLEIQRTEQGDSAMYLCASRGGEEGYTFGSGTRLTVV.

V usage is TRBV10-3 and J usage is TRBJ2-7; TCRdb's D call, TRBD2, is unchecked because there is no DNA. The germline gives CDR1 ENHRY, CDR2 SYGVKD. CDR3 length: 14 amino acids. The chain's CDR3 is CAISEREEGYEQYF.

The CDR3: CSVSTGSEAFF. The chain links TRBV29-1 to TRBJ1-1; the TCRdb call, TRBD1, lacks DNA for checking. The germline V gene has CDR1 SQVTM and CDR2 ANQGSEA. CDR3 length: 11 residues.

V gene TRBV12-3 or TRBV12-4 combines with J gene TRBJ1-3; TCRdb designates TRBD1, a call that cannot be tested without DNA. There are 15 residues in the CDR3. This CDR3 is CASSPRQGAANTIYF.

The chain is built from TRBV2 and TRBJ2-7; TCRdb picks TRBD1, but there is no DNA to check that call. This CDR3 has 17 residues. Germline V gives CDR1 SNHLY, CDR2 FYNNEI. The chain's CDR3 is CASRFSPDRLGSYEQYF.

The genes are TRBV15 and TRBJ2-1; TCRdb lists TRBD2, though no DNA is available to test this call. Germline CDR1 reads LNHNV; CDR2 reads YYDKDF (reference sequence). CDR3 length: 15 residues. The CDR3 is CATRSRTSDYNEQFF.

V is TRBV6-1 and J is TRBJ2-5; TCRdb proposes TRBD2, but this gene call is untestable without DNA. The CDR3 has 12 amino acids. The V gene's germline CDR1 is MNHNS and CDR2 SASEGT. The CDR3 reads CASTRRQETQYF.

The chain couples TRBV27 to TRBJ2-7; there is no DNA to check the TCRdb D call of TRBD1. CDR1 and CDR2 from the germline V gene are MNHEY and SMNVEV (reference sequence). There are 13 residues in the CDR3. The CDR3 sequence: CASSLTGAYEQYF.